This T cell receptor (beta chain) stems from a study of cytomegalovirus exposure and HLA in healthy donors. In the study overall: Findings of an earlier analysis included roughly 120 million unique TCR beta sequences from around 180 million T cells.

Healthy bone marrow donors made up the donors. J lost 15 bases, V lost 3 bases, and 6 bases had no gene match. Germline V CDR1 and CDR2: DFQATT, SNEGSKA (reference sequence). CDR3 length: 11 residues. Overall study findings and caveats: Both high specificity and high sensitivity reportedly marked the classifier's diagnosis of cytomegalovirus status. For most TCR beta V segments, an earlier analysis put the productive rate at about 87% or about 30% of the time.

PCR employed 60 Vbeta and 13 Jbeta primers. Assay: immunoSEQ multiplex PCR; the TCRdb copy retains only in-frame clones and omits some. This table has around 230,000 clones, around 76% appearing once. For this clone: Its target is not known.

The clonotype originates from a man in his forties in good health and CMV-seropositive. This chain joins TRBV20-1 and TRBJ1-4; 8 nucleotides align to TRBD1. What was sequenced was PBMCs. DNA of the CDR3: TGCAGTGCTAGTTGGACAGGGAATTTGTTTTTT. Translation: CSASWTGNLFF.